This TCR beta chain was documented in a study of blood T cell repertoires in COVID-19. Profiled with immunoSEQ multiplex PCR; TCRdb holds only in-frame clones, not every one. The table lists roughly 220,000 clones, roughly 79% of them singletons. V was pared by 5 bases and J by 2 bases, with 5 bases of the junction left unmatched. The CDR3 contains 15 residues. The germline V gene encodes CDR1 MNHEY and CDR2 SVGAGI. This chain uses TRBV6-5 with TRBJ1-5, with 8 positions matching TRBD1. This TCR came from a man aged 35 to 55 who had recovered from COVID-19. Sequenced sample: PBMCs or T cells enriched from blood (not recorded which). The CDR3 DNA reads as TGTGCCAGCAGTCGGGACAGGTCTCGCAATCAGCCCCAGCATTTT. This encodes CASSRDRSRNQPQHF.